Described below is a single T cell receptor beta chain sequence and its context. CDR1 SGHRS and CDR2 YFSETQ come from the germline V gene. This CDR3 has 15 amino acids. V was shortened by 4 bases and J by 1 base, with 11 bases between the two germline ends. In TCRdb, the RT-PCR reads were re-called with MiXCR into one record per CDR3 protein. Seen here are about 700,000 distinct CDR3 sequences, around 14% observed once, and the top ten hold roughly 3.9%. Sequencing was performed on memory CD4+ T cells from blood. The TCR sequence derives from a female donor in good health, serving as a healthy control. The chain couples TRBV5-1 to TRBJ2-2; D might be TRBD1 (6 bases). For the CDR3, the DNA is TGCGCCAGCAGCCGACGGGACATGAACACCGGGGAGCTGTTTTTT. Its translation: CASSRRDMNTGELFF.